This T cell receptor beta chain was observed in a study of regulatory T cells in long-lasting Graves disease (dated by TCRdb to the early 2020s). In the study overall: Antithyroid drugs had been taken for less than 3 months by newly diagnosed Graves' disease patients. Patients with persistent Graves' disease were compared with patients with newly diagnosed Graves' disease using TCR sequencing and RNA sequencing of peripheral blood. The study was conducted in China and was registered as a clinical trial. TCR sequencing covered about 13 persistent and roughly 20 newly diagnosed Graves' disease patients, 33 samples in total.

This clonotype showed up many times. Its antigen is unknown. The input lacks base qualities; no much larger clone sits a single base away. Findings and caveats that apply to the study as a whole: Only peripheral blood was studied, because thyroid tissue, the primary lesion, was inaccessible. As a limitation, the authors acknowledged that the small sample size may reduce accuracy. Patients with persistent disease shared more public clonotypes (around 2,500) than newly diagnosed patients did (about 970). TRBV28, TRBJ1-2 and TRBJ2-5 were preferentially used in persistent disease, while TRBV20-1 and TRBJ2-1 were favored in newly diagnosed disease. Sequencing and analysis were limited to the TCR beta chain. Persistent Graves' disease patients showed lower TCR Shannon entropy and fewer highly expanded clones than newly diagnosed patients, suggesting clonal expansion.

What this sample's time point label stands for: newly diagnosed GD, antithyroid drugs for less than 3 months. For both TCR sequencing and RNA sequencing, RNA was extracted from PBMCs using TRIzol. The diagnosis of Graves' disease was made according to American Thyroid Association guidelines. The patients came from an endocrinology department in Xi'an, China. Each patient gave approximately 9 milliliters of peripheral blood, collected in an EDTA anticoagulant tube. PBMCs were isolated by Ficoll Paque Plus density gradient separation without further T cell sorting. An Agilent 2100 Bioanalyzer and agarose gel were used to check RNA quality, while a NanoDrop 2000 measured RNA concentration. Library generation was performed with multiplex PCR. Sequencing instrument: Illumina HiSeq 4000. To build TCR beta libraries, CDR3 regions were amplified by Arm-PCR using iRepertoire HTBI primers. Before sequencing, the PCR products went through gel purification. In the original analysis: Across samples, 60 to 70 TRBV and roughly 13 TRBJ segments were identified and used for gene usage analysis of CDR3 amino acid clonotypes. COPE and FqMerger were used to merge the filtered high-quality paired reads into contigs. BLAST was used to align contigs to IMGT TRBV, TRBD and TRBJ reference genes, with CDR3 defined following IMGT. Any clonotype with a frequency above 0.1% was classified as a highly expanded clone. Shannon entropy was used to measure repertoire diversity, and the Gini coefficient was used to measure V-J evenness. Public clonotypes were defined as clonotypes shared by more than one individual. The public reads were reprocessed in TCRdb via fastp at Q25 and MiXCR, keeping in-frame beta chains. When rows share a CDR3 protein, they turn into one entry using the most common DNA and genes. These V and J calls originate from TCRdb's pipeline instead of the authors' own analysis. The table for this sample lists 400,000 to 450,000 distinct CDR3 sequences; 14% to 15% of them were counted only once. Over 15% of the sample rests with the top ten.

Including cysteine and phenylalanine, the CDR3 has 15 amino acids. Only the CDR3 portion is preserved as DNA: 45 bases, with reading frame beginning at the first base. CDR1 and CDR2, per the germline V gene, are MDHEN and SYDVKM. Germline trimming: 2 bases from V, 3 bases from J; junction bases outside gene matches: 4. These same records also appear under a second study, on T cells in Graves' hyperthyroidism and ophthalmopathy. Taken from the second paper: A patient counted as having stable Graves' hyperthyroidism if no progression to ophthalmopathy occurred over 18 months of follow-up. The hyperthyroidism patients were between 18 and 65 years old and newly diagnosed, with a disease duration of less than 2 months. The study excluded patients with uncontrolled infections, other autoimmune diseases, pregnancy or lactation. Diagnoses were based on clinical symptoms, serum thyroxine and TRAb, thyroid ultrasound and orbital computed tomography. A first-round RT-PCR of the TCR CDR3 used the HTBI primer set with the Qiagen OneStep RT-PCR kit. Most expanded thyroid clonotypes (frequency above 0.001) were also detected in blood, a finding suggesting that blood repertoires may reflect thyroid immune responses. In cross-validation, a model built on a 13 V-J signature told ophthalmopathy apart from stable hyperthyroidism with less than 90% sensitivity and about 81% specificity, and in testing the same model reached 80%/75%. In validation, the model predicted progression to ophthalmopathy a median of roughly 6.5 months before onset, with roughly 70% sensitivity and almost 75% specificity. TCR V-J signatures able to tell the groups apart were searched for in a discovery cohort of 100 patients, of whom more than 40 had Graves' ophthalmopathy and under 65 had stable Graves' hyperthyroidism. Prospective prediction of ophthalmopathy was tested in an independent validation cohort consisting of 18 to 20 hyperthyroidism patients and around 16 patients who later progressed to ophthalmopathy. The 95 to 100 discovery patients were randomly split 7:3 into training and test sets. In addition, the study compared T-cell repertoires in thyroid tissue and in blood from a handful of Graves' hyperthyroidism patients. After blood sampling, hyperthyroidism patients were treated with methimazole at a starting dose of 30 mg daily, and ophthalmopathy patients were treated with high-dose intravenous methylprednisolone. Libraries were constructed in a second round of multiplex PCR, after which size selection and purification were performed. Paired-end sequencing of the libraries was performed with 100 bp reads on an Illumina HiSeq2000. Raw data were processed with SOAPnuke, discarding reads with adapters, uncalled bases, mean Phred below 15, or no exact constant-primer or identifier match. COPE v1.2.5 was used to merge high-quality paired reads, and clonotypes were defined as unique nucleotide sequences. MiTCR v1.1 was used to align the clonotypes against IMGT TRBV, TRBD and TRBJ reference segments. The analysis was restricted to V-J combinations with a frequency above 0.0001, which together covered 99.2% of the repertoires. The TCS score was defined as the ratio of F50 (clonal expansion) to E x V (chaos), calculated using BLOSUM62-based TCRdist between CDR3 peptides within each V-J. Welch's t-statistics and random forest reduced some 510 V-J features to 13, which were used in a naive Bayes classifier (R e1071). Sample size was not statistically predetermined, and investigators were not blinded to group allocation. The paper describes TCR Vbeta CDR3 sequencing of around 130 peripheral blood samples, made up of 43 ophthalmopathy patients, around 78 hyperthyroidism patients and 17 progressor patients.

This sequence was found in a woman in her twenties or thirties with Graves disease. Donor details come from another sample of the same person, matched by shared clones. The sequencing here drew on peripheral blood mononuclear cells (PBMCs), taken at new diagnosis, from a patient treated with antithyroid drugs. The chain is made from TRBV28 and TRBJ2-7, and 10 bases in between align with TRBD1. In nucleotide form, the sequence is TGTGCCAGCAGTTTAACCGGGACAGGGGTCTACGAGCAGTACTTC. This encodes CASSLTGTGVYEQYF.